This T cell receptor beta chain stems from a study of cytomegalovirus exposure and HLA in healthy donors. The repertoire was sequenced with immunoSEQ multiplex PCR; TCRdb's copy has only in-frame clones and lacks some. The sample gives under 400,000 clones, 86% of which show up once; 0.83% is in the top ten. V lost 0 bases and J 0 bases, leaving 15 bases between the germline ends. This CDR3 is built from 18 residues. Germline V lookup: CDR1 SGHAT, CDR2 FQNNGV. General study results and limits: According to reports, the classifier identified cytomegalovirus status with high specificity and sensitivity.

With respect to this clone: Antigen specificity is unknown.

Sequencing was carried out using PBMCs. The chain is built from TRBV11-2 and TRBJ2-1, with D possibly being TRBD2 (7 bases). The sequence was obtained from a woman aged 18-29 years in good health and CMV-seronegative. The CDR3 spells CASSLDLGGLNSYNEQFF. CDR3 DNA: TGTGCCAGCAGCTTAGATCTGGGGGGGCTTAACTCCTACAATGAGCAGTTCTTC.